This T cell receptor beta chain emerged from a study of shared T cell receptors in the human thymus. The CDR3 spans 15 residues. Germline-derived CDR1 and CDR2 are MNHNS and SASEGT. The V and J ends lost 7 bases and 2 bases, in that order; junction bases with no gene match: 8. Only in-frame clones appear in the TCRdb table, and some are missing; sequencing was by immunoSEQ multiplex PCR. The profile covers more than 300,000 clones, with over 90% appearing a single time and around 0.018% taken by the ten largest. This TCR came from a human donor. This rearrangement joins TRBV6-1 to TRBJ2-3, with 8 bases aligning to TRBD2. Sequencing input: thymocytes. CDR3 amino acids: CASTHSGTYTDTQYF. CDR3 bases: TGTGCCAGCACTCATAGCGGGACTTACACAGATACGCAGTATTTT.